This T cell receptor beta chain was sequenced in a study of PD-1 blockade in classical Hodgkin lymphoma. The sample's time point: cycle 4 day 1 (C4D1), after 6 weeks of nivolumab. Exposure to brentuximab vedotin varied, and each patient had relapsed following autologous stem cell transplantation. The study purified CD4+ T cells from thawed PBMCs using magnetic negative selection. The repertoire was sequenced with immunoSEQ multiplex PCR; TCRdb's copy has only in-frame clones and lacks some. The table shows approximately 9,300 clones, with roughly 84% occurring only once. A word on this clone: Antigen: not known.

The CDR3 extends over 16 amino acids. The V segment lost 4 bases and the J segment 2 bases; nucleotides outside the gene matches: 10. Germline values: CDR1 SGHRS, CDR2 YFSETQ. General study findings and limits: Those starting nivolumab under 1 year post-ASCT were excluded.

The sequence was obtained from a human donor with classical Hodgkin lymphoma. The gene calls are TRBV5-1 and TRBJ2-7, with 9 bases lining up with TRBD1. The sample consisted of CD4+ T cells from blood, taken before the fourth cycle of nivolumab. CDR3 sequence: CASSRGGTGRPYEQYF. In DNA form, the CDR3 reads TGCGCCAGCAGCAGGGGAGGGACAGGGCGACCCTACGAGCAGTACTTC.